The source of this T cell receptor (beta chain) is a study of T cells after yellow fever vaccination. Overall study context: SMART-Seq v4 Ultra Low Input served to prepare low-cell-number fractions. Study outcomes and limitations: Among all clonotypes, a small share was observed in both CD4 and CD8 compartments. Clones that expanded after primary vaccination mostly reappeared after the booster (around 96% CD4, 80% to 90% CD8).

This clonotype was observed a handful of times. The antigen remains unidentified. 5'RACE template switching produced TCR cDNA carrying a universal primer site and UMIs. TCRdb reprocessed the 5' RACE reads with MiXCR, giving one entry per CDR3 protein. The repertoire holds about 500,000 distinct CDR3 sequences, with around 16% as singletons. The CDR3 is 12 amino acids. Germline lookup yields CDR1 DFQATT and CDR2 SNEGSKA (reference sequence). V was cut by 5 bases and J by 0 bases, with 7 bases left in between. The sequence was collected from a young man who received the YFV17D yellow fever vaccine. The chain uses TRBV20-1 and TRBJ1-2, with D uncertain. The sequencing used PBMCs, collected 4 to 5 days after the first yellow fever vaccination. The DNA of the CDR3 is TGCAGTGCTGCCACACCTAACTATGGCTACACCTTC. It translates to CSAATPNYGYTF.